Sequencing of this T cell receptor beta chain was carried out in a study of human T cells and chemical hapten exposure. The sample holds many counts of this clonotype. Its matching antigen is unknown. Study-wide results and limits: TCRs at high frequency, those above 1 in 1000, did not change with DPC sensitization.

Time point given: patch test 3, about 24 weeks after DPC sensitization. Documented treatment: therapeutic diphenylcyclopropenone sensitization with weekly scalp DPC. The library labeled individual cDNA molecules by adding unique molecular identifiers to them. Authors' methods: Samples ranged from roughly 23,224 to 690,600 TCRs, with a median of approximately 96,000. A single record per CDR3 protein comes from TCRdb applying MiXCR to the RACE reads. These V and J calls are TCRdb output, not the study's own analysis. The sample lists approximately 50,000 distinct CDR3 sequences, over 9.5% seen once, with around a sixth in the top ten. CDR1 and CDR2 (germline): LNHDA, SQIVND (reference sequence). V lost 3 bases to trimming and J lost 5 bases, with 9 bases between them. This CDR3 has 13 residues.

This chain joins TRBV19 and TRBJ2-3; D is perhaps TRBD2 (6 bases). The sequence was obtained from a woman in her thirties or forties with alopecia areata. Some clones in this sample may be carry-over from other donors' samples. Sequences were derived from whole blood, sampled in connection with sensitization to the hapten diphenylcyclopropenone (DPC). CDR3 nucleotide sequence: TGTGCCAGTAGTATGGGGGGTGAAGATACGCAGTATTTT. It encodes CASSMGGEDTQYF.